The 21 T cell receptor beta chains below all came from one sample that was sequenced in a study of human T cells and chemical hapten exposure. TCRdb reprocessed the RACE reads via MiXCR and lists one record per CDR3 protein. The sample has about 110,000 distinct CDR3 sequences, 9.2% seen once. Time point given: patch test 2, 6 weeks after DPC sensitization. Noted treatment: therapeutic diphenylcyclopropenone sensitization with weekly scalp DPC. The source was whole blood, collected in connection with sensitization to the hapten diphenylcyclopropenone (DPC). These receptors all stem from a woman aged 40-49 years with alopecia areata. Some clones in this sample may be carry-over from other donors' samples.

This clonotype was counted between two and nine times. The genes are TRBV20-1 and TRBJ2-5; maybe TRBD2 (6 bases). There are 13 residues in the CDR3. Germline V gene sequence: CDR1 DFQATT, CDR2 SNEGSKA (reference sequence). Trimming removed 5 bases from V and 4 bases from J, with 14 bases in between. CDR3 nucleotides: TGCAGTGCTCCTATCGCGGGGCGAGAGACCCAGTACTTC. It specifies CSAPIAGRETQYF.

The chain recombines TRBV10-3 with TRBJ2-3, with D perhaps matching TRBD1 (5 bases). CDR3 length equals 14 residues. Germline V gene sequence: CDR1 ENHRY, CDR2 SYGVKD. Deletions cut 7 bases from V and 2 bases from J, with 13 bases between. The CDR3 here is CAITDSTDTDTQYF. The CDR3, as DNA: TGTGCCATCACCGATTCGACAGACACAGATACGCAGTATTTT.

This clonotype was seen repeatedly, ten times or more. The V and J genes are TRBV27 and TRBJ1-3, with a weak D call TRBD1 (5 bases). Looked up from germline, CDR1 is MNHEY and CDR2 is SMNVEV (reference sequence). The ends were cut back, 6 bases at V and 4 bases at J, with 10 bases in the middle. The CDR3 is 13 residues long. The CDR3 DNA is TGTGCCAGCAGCAGGGCCGAAGGAAACACCATATATTTT. Residues: CASSRAEGNTIYF.

In its sample, this clonotype was seen many times. This chain connects TRBV4-3 to TRBJ1-2; D gene unclear. The CDR3 is made up of 18 amino acids. Germline lookup yields CDR1 LGHNA and CDR2 YSLEER. Trimming left V 1 base short and J 6 bases short, with 24 bases between. In DNA form, the CDR3 reads TGCGCCAGCAGCCAAGTTCGAGACCTTTCTGGCGGGAGGAATGGCTACACCTTC. It codes for CASSQVRDLSGGRNGYTF.

This clonotype was recorded a few times. The chain has TRBV15 and TRBJ1-2; D remains ambiguous. This CDR3 has 13 amino acids. V lost 0 bases and J 1 base, leaving 3 bases between the germline ends. Germline lookup yields CDR1 LNHNV and CDR2 YYDKDF (reference sequence). The CDR3 spells CATSRDLNYGYTF. CDR3 coding DNA: TGTGCCACCAGCAGAGATCTTAACTATGGCTACACCTTC.

The chain recombines TRBV12-3 or TRBV12-4 with TRBJ1-5; the match to TRBD1 covers 8 bases. The CDR3 runs to 15 residues. V dropped 5 bases and J dropped 2; count of bases not matched to a gene: 5. CDR3 protein: CASSQGQVGNQPQHF. The DNA of the CDR3 is TGTGCCAGCAGTCAGGGACAGGTTGGCAATCAGCCCCAGCATTTT.

This clonotype was detected only a few times. The CDR3 is CASSYAGGDVLTF. The CDR3 nucleotides read TGTGCCAGCAGTTACGCGGGCGGCGACGTCCTGACTTTC. This chain joins TRBV6-2 or TRBV6-3 and TRBJ2-6; maybe TRBD2 (5 bases). V lost 2 bases and J lost 11, with 10 bases in between. Per the germline V gene, CDR1 is MNHEY and CDR2 is SVGEGT. This CDR3 region has 13 residues.

This clonotype appeared a few times. The V and J genes are TRBV6-6 and TRBJ2-7, with D possibly called TRBD1 or TRBD2 (5 bases each). The CDR3 consists of 16 residues. V lost 2 bases and J lost 3, with 17 bases in between. CDR1 and CDR2 (germline): MNHNY, SVGAGI (reference sequence). This CDR3 is CASSYGNKLGDYEQYF. The CDR3 DNA is TGTGCCAGCAGTTACGGAAACAAGTTGGGGGACTACGAGCAGTACTTC.

This clonotype was seen repeatedly, ten times or more. The genes are TRBV21-1 and TRBJ1-1; the table's D call of TRBD1 was not tested on the DNA. TRBV21-1 is flagged as a pseudogene. This CDR3 has 16 amino acids. CDR3 sequence (DNA): TGTGCCAGCAGCACCGGGCAAATTCTTTCAGACACTGAAGCTTTCTTT. Translating gives CASSTGQILSDTEAFF.

This clonotype came up many times. The chain couples TRBV29-1 to TRBJ1-2; D remains ambiguous. Germline CDR1 is SQVTM and CDR2 is ANQGSEA. The V end was cut by 1 base, the J end by 4 bases, with 13 bases between. The CDR3 has 14 amino acids. CDR3 protein: CSVEVYPESYGYTF. In DNA, the CDR3 is TGCAGCGTTGAAGTTTATCCGGAGTCCTATGGCTACACCTTC.

The chain combines TRBV6-5 with TRBJ2-3; TRBD2 aligns across 9 bases. V shed 2 bases and J 2 bases; nucleotides not matched to a gene: 5. The CDR3 runs 16 residues. Germline values: CDR1 MNHEY, CDR2 SVGAGI. The CDR3 loop reads CASSYDSGGPTDTQYF. CDR3 bases: TGTGCCAGCAGTTACGATAGCGGGGGACCCACAGATACGCAGTATTTT.

The chain joins TRBV7-9 to TRBJ2-5; either TRBD1 or TRBD2 may supply D (5 bases each). Germline CDR1 is SEHNR and CDR2 is FQNEAQ (reference sequence). The CDR3 totals 14 residues. Trimming stripped 5 bases from V and 4 bases from J, with 14 bases between. Here the CDR3 reads CASSPSGTIETQYF. In DNA form, the CDR3 reads TGTGCCAGCAGCCCATCCGGGACCATAGAGACCCAGTACTTC.

The chain carries TRBV18 and TRBJ2-1, with D perhaps TRBD1 or TRBD2 (5 bases each). Looked up from germline, CDR1 is KGHSH and CDR2 is LQKENI. Trimming pared 3 bases from V and 2 bases from J, leaving 11 bases between. The CDR3 consists of 15 residues. CDR3 region: CASSPSRETYNEQFF. CDR3 DNA: TGTGCCAGCTCACCCTCCAGGGAGACCTACAATGAGCAGTTCTTC.

This clonotype was counted at least ten times. V is TRBV28 and J is TRBJ2-5; D is ambiguous. CDR1 MDHEN and CDR2 SYDVKM come from the germline V gene. With 5 bases removed from V and 2 bases from J, the gap between germline ends came to 9 bases. The CDR3 covers 13 residues. Written as DNA, the CDR3 is TGTGCCAGCAGTCAGGTTGGGCAAGAGACCCAGTACTTC. This translates into CASSQVGQETQYF.

The chain uses TRBV4-2 and TRBJ1-5; perhaps TRBD1 as D (5 bases). Germline CDR1 and CDR2: LGHNA and YNFKEQ. V was clipped by 0 bases and J by 12 bases, with 12 bases between them. The CDR3 sequence is 13 residues long. The DNA for the CDR3 is TGTGCCAGCAGCCAAGAGAGGGACCGGGACCAGCATTTT. The encoded protein is CASSQERDRDQHF.

This sequence joins TRBV4-3 and TRBJ2-2; D not resolved. Deletions cut 1 base from V and 6 bases from J, with 12 bases between. The germline V gene has CDR1 LGHNA and CDR2 YSLEER. This CDR3 contains 15 residues. CDR3 sequence reads: CASSQADVGAGELFF. In nucleotides, the CDR3 is TGCGCCAGCAGCCAAGCGGACGTGGGCGCCGGGGAGCTGTTTTTT.

This clonotype was recorded at least ten times. The rearrangement joins TRBV9 to TRBJ1-1, with 7 bases matching TRBD1. The germline CDR1 and CDR2 sequences are SGDLS and YYNGEE. With 0 bases clipped from V and 5 bases from J, the junction kept 4 bases outside the gene matches. The CDR3 length is 14 residues. CDR3 amino acids: CASSVGYRGTEAFF. As DNA, the CDR3 is TGTGCCAGCAGCGTAGGCTACAGGGGAACTGAAGCTTTCTTT.

The sample holds a few counts of this clonotype. V gene TRBV6-2 or TRBV6-3 combines with J gene TRBJ1-1; no definite D call. CDR1 and CDR2 (germline): MNHEY, SVGEGT. The CDR3 is 13 residues long. V lost 4 bases and J lost 0, with 6 bases in between. The CDR3 protein is CASSWTVNTEAFF. The CDR3, as DNA: TGTGCCAGCAGTTGGACGGTGAACACTGAAGCTTTCTTT.

This clonotype was observed a handful of times. The chain links TRBV25-1 to TRBJ1-2; possible D gene TRBD1, 5 bases. V was clipped by 0 bases and J by 7 bases, with 15 bases between them. This CDR3 spans 15 amino acids. CDR1 is MGHDK, CDR2 SYGVNS, per germline. The CDR3 sequence: CASSEYGTDDSGYTF. In nucleotides, the CDR3 is TGTGCCAGCAGTGAATACGGGACTGACGACTCTGGCTACACCTTC.

The chain joins TRBV7-9 to TRBJ2-1; 8 bases line up with TRBD2. Trimming removed 2 bases from V and 4 bases from J; junction bases left unmatched: 4. There are 15 residues in the CDR3. Germline CDR1 SEHNR, CDR2 FQNEAQ (reference sequence). The CDR3 sequence: CASSLYGGAYNEQFF. Written as DNA, the CDR3 is TGTGCCAGCAGCTTATACGGGGGGGCTTACAATGAGCAGTTCTTC. Combining the CDR3 with reference TRBV7-9 and TRBJ2-1 gives the whole variable domain DTGVSQNPRHKITKRGQNVTFRCDPISEHNRLYWYRQTLGQGPEFLTYFQNEAQLEKSRLLSDRFSAERPKGSFSTLEIQRTEQGDSAMYLCASSLYGGAYNEQFFGPGTRLTVL.

The rearrangement links TRBV25-1 to TRBJ2-3, with TRBD2 identical over 8 bases. CDR1 and CDR2 (germline): MGHDK, SYGVNS. This CDR3 contains 16 residues. J gave up 6 bases and V 6 bases, and 14 bases lay outside the gene matches. The CDR3 here is CASSTLGGGPGDTQYF. CDR3 DNA sequence: TGTGCCAGCAGCACATTGGGCGGGGGGCCTGGTGATACGCAGTATTTT.